The next 7 T cell receptor beta chains were all read from a single sample in a study of T cells in localized non-small cell lung cancer. Profiled with immunoSEQ multiplex PCR; TCRdb holds only in-frame clones, not every one. The sample has fewer than 25,000 clones, around 85% seen once. This specimen was peripheral blood, taken before any cancer treatment. The receptor source for this set is a woman aged 35-70 years with stage I lung adenocarcinoma.

This chain connects TRBV5-5 to TRBJ1-1; a possible D gene is TRBD1 (6 bases). Germline V gene lookup returns CDR1 SGHKS and CDR2 YYEKEE (reference sequence). Trimming took off 4 bases at V and 8 bases at J, with 15 bases between the two ends. This CDR3 has 13 residues. The CDR3 protein is CASSLIDRLEAFF. DNA of the CDR3: TGTGCCAGCAGCCTTATAGACAGGCTGGAAGCTTTCTTT.

The chain joins TRBV11-1 to TRBJ1-1, with D maybe TRBD1 (5 bases). The CDR3 length is 13 residues. The germline V gene has CDR1 SGHAT and CDR2 FQDESV (reference sequence). V was cut by 4 bases and J by 3 bases, with 9 bases left in between. This CDR3 is CASSWGVDTEAFF. CDR3 in DNA: TGTGCCAGCAGCTGGGGGGTGGACACTGAAGCTTTCTTT.

The V and J genes are TRBV7-8 and TRBJ1-4, with TRBD1 identical over 9 bases. CDR1 is SGHVS, CDR2 FQNEAQ, per germline. J was trimmed by 7 bases and V by 1 base; bases with no gene match: 16. The CDR3 runs to 19 residues. As DNA, the CDR3 is TGTGCCAGCAGCTTAGTTAGAATTGGGGTGACAGGGGGAAGTGAAAAACTGTTTTTT. It specifies CASSLVRIGVTGGSEKLFF.

This clone was counted between two and nine times. The CDR3 bases are TGTGCCACCAGCAGAGATGATCAGCCCCAGCATTTT. Translating gives CATSRDDQPQHF. The rearrangement uses TRBV15 and TRBJ1-5; D is undetermined. Trimming left V 0 bases short and J 5 bases short, with 2 bases between. CDR1 is LNHNV and CDR2 is YYDKDF in the germline V gene (reference sequence). The CDR3 sequence is 12 residues long.

The chain recombines TRBV30 with TRBJ1-5, with D unresolved. V was trimmed by 0 bases and J by 7 bases, leaving 10 bases between them. Looked up from germline, CDR1 is GTSNPN and CDR2 is SVGIG (reference sequence). CDR3 length: 13 residues. The chain's CDR3 is CAWSVQAGQPQHF. The CDR3 DNA is TGTGCCTGGAGTGTACAAGCGGGCCAGCCCCAGCATTTT.

The chain joins TRBV10-2 to TRBJ1-1; 8 bases fit TRBD1. The CDR3 totals 13 residues. V was clipped by 6 bases and J by 11 bases; unmatched bases: 11. Germline V lookup: CDR1 WSHSY, CDR2 SAAADI. In DNA form, the CDR3 reads TGCGCCAGCAGCCACGGGCCGGACAGGGACGCTTTCTTT. It specifies CASSHGPDRDAFF.

The chain recombines TRBV9 with TRBJ2-3, with D possibly matching TRBD2 (5 bases). CDR3 length: 15 residues. Looked up from germline, CDR1 is SGDLS and CDR2 is YYNGEE. V shed 2 bases and J shed 1 base, with 11 bases lying between them. In DNA, the CDR3 is TGTGCCAGCAGCGTCGGGAACCAGCGCACAGATACGCAGTATTTT. It specifies CASSVGNQRTDTQYF.